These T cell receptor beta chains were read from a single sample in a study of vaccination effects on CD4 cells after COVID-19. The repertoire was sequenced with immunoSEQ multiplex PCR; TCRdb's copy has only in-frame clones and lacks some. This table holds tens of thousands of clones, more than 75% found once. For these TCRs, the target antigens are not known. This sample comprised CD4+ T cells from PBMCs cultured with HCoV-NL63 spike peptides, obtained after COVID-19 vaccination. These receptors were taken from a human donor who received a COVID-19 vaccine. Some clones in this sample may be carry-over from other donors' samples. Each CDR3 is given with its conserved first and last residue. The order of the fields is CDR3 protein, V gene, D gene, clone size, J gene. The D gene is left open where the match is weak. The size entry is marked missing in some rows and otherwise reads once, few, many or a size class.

CDR3: CASSSRQGAEAFF; V: TRBV28; D: TRBD1; size: -; J: TRBJ1-1
CDR3: CASSEFTGNYGYTF; V: TRBV25-1; D: -; size: -; J: TRBJ1-2
CDR3: CASSPTEGHGYTF; V: TRBV7-9; D: -; size: few; J: TRBJ1-2
CDR3: CASLHWGTGGRYGYTF; V: TRBV27; D: TRBD1; size: -; J: TRBJ1-2
CDR3: CASRRPREGLDYGYTF; V: TRBV11-2; D: -; size: -; J: TRBJ1-2
CDR3: CASSASNYGYTF; V: TRBV12-3/TRBV12-4; D: -; size: -; J: TRBJ1-2
CDR3: CAWSIGPHQPQHF; V: TRBV30; D: -; size: -; J: TRBJ1-5
CDR3: CASSYSYPNYGYTF; V: TRBV6-5; D: -; size: -; J: TRBJ1-2
CDR3: CATSRDQAGSPLHF; V: TRBV15; D: -; size: -; J: TRBJ1-6
CDR3: CATSRDLQPQHF; V: TRBV15; D: -; size: -; J: TRBJ1-5
CDR3: CAIRRDLNTEAFF; V: TRBV10-3; D: -; size: few; J: TRBJ1-1
CDR3: CASSPRAGEGAEAFF; V: TRBV18; D: -; size: -; J: TRBJ1-1
CDR3: CAISPGGVNQPQHF; V: TRBV10-3; D: -; size: few; J: TRBJ1-5
CDR3: CASSRGAHNEQFF; V: TRBV5-5; D: -; size: -; J: TRBJ2-1
CDR3: CATSDYPGSSYNEQFF; V: TRBV24-1; D: -; size: -; J: TRBJ2-1
CDR3: CASSPPGLAGAGETQYF; V: TRBV7-2; D: TRBD2; size: -; J: TRBJ2-5
CDR3: CASTPRAGPYGYTF; V: TRBV6-5; D: -; size: -; J: TRBJ1-2
CDR3: CASSQVGGVRRSEKLFF; V: TRBV4-1; D: -; size: -; J: TRBJ1-4
CDR3: CASSFAGIDTQYF; V: TRBV7-9; D: -; size: -; J: TRBJ2-3
CDR3: CASSLRSGEQPQHF; V: TRBV7-3; D: -; size: few; J: TRBJ1-5
CDR3: CSVGTGSGGYTF; V: TRBV29-1; D: TRBD1; size: -; J: TRBJ1-2
CDR3: CASSDSYDRGSGELFF; V: TRBV6-4; D: TRBD1; size: -; J: TRBJ2-2
CDR3: CASSRGQGNTGELFF; V: TRBV5-4; D: TRBD1; size: once; J: TRBJ2-2
CDR3: CATSDTGQGHGETQYF; V: TRBV24-1; D: -; size: -; J: TRBJ2-5
CDR3: CASSPGQGQPKNIQYF; V: TRBV19; D: TRBD1; size: -; J: TRBJ2-4
CDR3: CASSEPGGKEKLFF; V: TRBV2; D: -; size: -; J: TRBJ1-4
CDR3: CASSFRQGAKNIQYF; V: TRBV28; D: TRBD1; size: -; J: TRBJ2-4
CDR3: CASSRGQGDTGELFF; V: TRBV6-2/TRBV6-3; D: TRBD1; size: -; J: TRBJ2-2
CDR3: CASSFVELSTEAFF; V: TRBV7-8; D: -; size: -; J: TRBJ1-1
CDR3: CASTRTENYGYTF; V: TRBV9; D: -; size: -; J: TRBJ1-2
CDR3: CASSAWTGISSYNEQFF; V: TRBV5-6; D: -; size: -; J: TRBJ2-1
CDR3: CASSQDRGGYNEQFF; V: TRBV4-1; D: -; size: few; J: TRBJ2-1
CDR3: CASSGLVTDTQYF; V: TRBV10-1; D: TRBD2; size: -; J: TRBJ2-3
CDR3: CASSPRGTVGLQETQYF; V: TRBV11-2; D: -; size: -; J: TRBJ2-5
CDR3: CATSRVFGERITSPLHF; V: TRBV15; D: -; size: -; J: TRBJ1-6
CDR3: CASSTGFSNTEAFF; V: TRBV6-5; D: -; size: -; J: TRBJ1-1
CDR3: CASSPDSYTEAFF; V: TRBV5-1; D: -; size: -; J: TRBJ1-1
CDR3: CASSLLEGQPQHF; V: TRBV7-9; D: -; size: -; J: TRBJ1-5
CDR3: CASSEEPRVNYGYTF; V: TRBV6-1; D: -; size: -; J: TRBJ1-2
CDR3: CASSTYGQGQNTGELFF; V: TRBV19; D: TRBD1; size: -; J: TRBJ2-2
CDR3: CASSWGETQYF; V: TRBV12-3/TRBV12-4; D: -; size: -; J: TRBJ2-5
CDR3: CASSPTGYTGELFF; V: TRBV7-2; D: -; size: -; J: TRBJ2-2
CDR3: CASLSNDRPGNTIYF; V: TRBV19; D: -; size: -; J: TRBJ1-3
CDR3: CASIGFLNTEAFF; V: TRBV19; D: -; size: -; J: TRBJ1-1
CDR3: CASLPGLGFGLQETQYF; V: TRBV7-9; D: -; size: -; J: TRBJ2-5
CDR3: CASSLGSEVDYGYTF; V: TRBV5-1; D: -; size: -; J: TRBJ1-2
CDR3: CASSPLGTTGELFF; V: TRBV18; D: -; size: few; J: TRBJ2-2
CDR3: CASSEFGRGEGNEQFF; V: TRBV2; D: -; size: once; J: TRBJ2-1
CDR3: CASSPQMDTLSRFF; V: TRBV2; D: -; size: -; J: TRBJ2-1
CDR3: CASSPPGWVAFF; V: TRBV7-8; D: -; size: few; J: TRBJ1-1
CDR3: CASSPGRSGNTIYF; V: TRBV18; D: -; size: -; J: TRBJ1-3
CDR3: CASSLNRHLGNEKLFF; V: TRBV27; D: -; size: -; J: TRBJ1-4
CDR3: CTSSQAGGPNEQFF; V: TRBV1; D: -; size: -; J: TRBJ2-1